This entry is about one TCR beta chain. V was trimmed by 0 bases and J by 3 bases, leaving 18 bases between them. Germline V gene sequence: CDR1 MGHRA, CDR2 YSYEKL. This CDR3 spans 18 amino acids. The data belong to a study of T cells in Graves' hyperthyroidism and ophthalmopathy. TCR beta CDR3 regions were amplified from RNA. TCR CDR3 underwent first-round RT-PCR with the HTBI primer set. TCRdb itself ran the multiplex PCR reads through MiXCR, one entry per CDR3 protein. The sample shows about 840,000 distinct CDR3 sequences, 38% of them seen only once. The chain couples TRBV4-1 to TRBJ1-5, with D perhaps TRBD1 (5 bases). Sequencing was carried out using blood. The source of this sequence is a man between 18 and 29 years old with Graves' hyperthyroidism. The DNA of the CDR3 is TGCGCCAGCAGCCAAGATGGCTACGGGGCCAGTCTCAATCAGCCCCAGCATTTT. Protein sequence: CASSQDGYGASLNQPQHF.